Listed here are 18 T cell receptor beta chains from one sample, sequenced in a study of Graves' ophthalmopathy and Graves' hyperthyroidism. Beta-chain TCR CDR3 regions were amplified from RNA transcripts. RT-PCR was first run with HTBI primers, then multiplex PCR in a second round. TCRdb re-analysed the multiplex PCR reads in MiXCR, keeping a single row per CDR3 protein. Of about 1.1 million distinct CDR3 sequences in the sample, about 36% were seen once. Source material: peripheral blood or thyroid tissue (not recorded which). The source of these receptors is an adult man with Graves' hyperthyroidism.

This chain's CDR3 is CASRGDGIEAFF. DNA of the CDR3: TGTGCCAGCAGAGGGGACGGGATAGAAGCTTTCTTT. The chain links TRBV2 to TRBJ1-1, with D perhaps TRBD1 (5 bases). The CDR3 loop spans 12 amino acids. V was cut by 6 bases and J by 8 bases, with 13 bases left in between. Germline loops: CDR1 SNHLY, CDR2 FYNNEI.

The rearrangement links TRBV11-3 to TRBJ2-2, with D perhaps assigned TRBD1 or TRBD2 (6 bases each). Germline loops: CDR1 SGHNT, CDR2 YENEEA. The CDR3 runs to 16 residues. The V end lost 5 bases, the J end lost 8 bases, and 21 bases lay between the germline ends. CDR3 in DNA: TGTGCCAGCAGCGAAGAGGGGGGCGATTCCATGGGGGAGCTGTTTTTT. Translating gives CASSEEGGDSMGELFF.

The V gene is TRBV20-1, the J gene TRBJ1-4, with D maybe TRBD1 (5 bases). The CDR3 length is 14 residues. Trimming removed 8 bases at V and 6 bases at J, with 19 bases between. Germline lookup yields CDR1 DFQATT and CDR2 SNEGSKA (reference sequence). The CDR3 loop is CSPPAGWFHEKLFF. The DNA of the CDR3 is TGCAGTCCACCGGCAGGGTGGTTTCATGAAAAACTGTTTTTT.

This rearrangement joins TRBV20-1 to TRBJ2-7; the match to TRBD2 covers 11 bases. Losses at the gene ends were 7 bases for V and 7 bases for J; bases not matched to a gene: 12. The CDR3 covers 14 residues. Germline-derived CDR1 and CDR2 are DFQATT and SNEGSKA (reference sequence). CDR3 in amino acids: CSGTGTSGFREQYF. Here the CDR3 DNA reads TGCAGTGGTACCGGGACTAGCGGCTTTAGGGAGCAGTACTTC.

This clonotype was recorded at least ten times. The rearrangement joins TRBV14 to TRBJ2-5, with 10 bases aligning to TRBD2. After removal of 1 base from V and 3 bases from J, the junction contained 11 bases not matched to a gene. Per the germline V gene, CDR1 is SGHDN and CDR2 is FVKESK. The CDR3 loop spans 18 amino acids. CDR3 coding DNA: TGTGCCAGCAGCCAAGTTCGGGCTAGCGGGGGTTTCGAAGAGACCCAGTACTTC. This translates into CASSQVRASGGFEETQYF.

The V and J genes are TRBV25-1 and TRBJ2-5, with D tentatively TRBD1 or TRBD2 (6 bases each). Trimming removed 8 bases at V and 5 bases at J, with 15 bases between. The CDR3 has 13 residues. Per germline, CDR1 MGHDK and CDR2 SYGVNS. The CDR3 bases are TGTGCCAGCTTAGCAGGGGCGGGGGAGACCCAGTACTTC. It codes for CASLAGAGETQYF.

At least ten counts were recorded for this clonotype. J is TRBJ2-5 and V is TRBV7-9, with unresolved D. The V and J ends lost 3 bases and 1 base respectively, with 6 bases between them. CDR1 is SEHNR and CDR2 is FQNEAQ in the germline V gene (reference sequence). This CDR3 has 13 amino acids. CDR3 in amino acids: CASSFQAQETQYF. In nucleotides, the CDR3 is TGTGCCAGCAGCTTCCAGGCCCAAGAGACCCAGTACTTC.

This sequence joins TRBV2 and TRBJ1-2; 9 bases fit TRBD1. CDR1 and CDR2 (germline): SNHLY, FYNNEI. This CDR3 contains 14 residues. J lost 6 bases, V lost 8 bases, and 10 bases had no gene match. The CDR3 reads CASRDREGTNGYTF. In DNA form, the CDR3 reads TGTGCCAGCCGGGACAGGGAAGGGACGAATGGCTACACCTTC.

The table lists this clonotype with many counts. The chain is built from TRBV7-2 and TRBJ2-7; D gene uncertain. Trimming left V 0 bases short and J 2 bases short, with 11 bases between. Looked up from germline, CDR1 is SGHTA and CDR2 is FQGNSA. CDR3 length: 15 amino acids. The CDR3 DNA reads TGTGCCAGCAGCTTAGCACCGGGCGTCCCCTACGAGCAGTACTTC. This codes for CASSLAPGVPYEQYF.

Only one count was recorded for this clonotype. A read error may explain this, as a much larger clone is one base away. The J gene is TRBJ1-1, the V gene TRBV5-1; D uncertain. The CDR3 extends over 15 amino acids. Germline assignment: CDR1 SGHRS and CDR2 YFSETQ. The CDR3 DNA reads TGCGCCAGCAGCTTCAAAGATAGGTTGAACGCTGAAGCTTTCTTT. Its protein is CASSFKDRLNAEAFF.

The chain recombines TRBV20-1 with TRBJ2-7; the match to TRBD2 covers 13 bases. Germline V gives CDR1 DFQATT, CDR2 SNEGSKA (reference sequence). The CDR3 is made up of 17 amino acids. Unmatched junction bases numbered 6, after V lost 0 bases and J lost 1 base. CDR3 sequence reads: CSARDFGTSGVSYEQYF. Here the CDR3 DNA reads TGCAGTGCTAGAGATTTCGGGACTAGCGGGGTTTCCTACGAGCAGTACTTC.

In nucleotides, the CDR3 is TGTGCCAGCAGTTACGACGGAGGCCCCTACGAGCAGTACTTC. The encoded protein is CASSYDGGPYEQYF. This rearrangement joins TRBV6-6 to TRBJ2-7, with a tentative D call TRBD2 (5 bases). CDR1 MNHNY and CDR2 SVGAGI come from the germline V gene (reference sequence). The CDR3 contains 14 residues. The V end was cut by 2 bases, the J end by 2 bases, with 10 bases between.

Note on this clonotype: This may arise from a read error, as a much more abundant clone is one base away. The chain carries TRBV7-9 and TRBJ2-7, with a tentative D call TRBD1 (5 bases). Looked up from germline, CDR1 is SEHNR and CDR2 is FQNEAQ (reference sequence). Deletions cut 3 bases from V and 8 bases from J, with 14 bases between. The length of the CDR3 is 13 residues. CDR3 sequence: CASSFRQGYKQYF. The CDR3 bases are TGTGCCAGCAGCTTTCGGCAGGGTTACAAGCAGTACTTC. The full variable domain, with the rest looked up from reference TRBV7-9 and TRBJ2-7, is DTGVSQNPRHKITKRGQNVTFRCDPISEHNRLYWYRQTLGQGPEFLTYFQNEAQLEKSRLLSDRFSAERPKGSFSTLEIQRTEQGDSAMYLCASSFRQGYKQYFGPGTRLTVT.

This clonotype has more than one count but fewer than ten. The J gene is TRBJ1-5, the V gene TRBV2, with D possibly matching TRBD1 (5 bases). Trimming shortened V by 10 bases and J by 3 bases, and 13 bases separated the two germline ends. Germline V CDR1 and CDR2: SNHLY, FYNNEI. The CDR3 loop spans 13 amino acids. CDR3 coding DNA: TGTGCCAAGAGGGGTCAGAACAATCAGCCCCAGCATTTT. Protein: CAKRGQNNQPQHF.

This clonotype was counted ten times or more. The CDR3 region has the DNA TGCAGTGCGGGGACTGGAAACACCATATATTTT. Translated: CSAGTGNTIYF. This sequence joins TRBV20-1 and TRBJ1-3, with D hard to call. The CDR3 has 11 amino acids. The V gene's germline CDR1 is DFQATT and CDR2 SNEGSKA (reference sequence). The V end lost 6 bases, the J end lost 2 bases, and 5 bases lay between the germline ends.

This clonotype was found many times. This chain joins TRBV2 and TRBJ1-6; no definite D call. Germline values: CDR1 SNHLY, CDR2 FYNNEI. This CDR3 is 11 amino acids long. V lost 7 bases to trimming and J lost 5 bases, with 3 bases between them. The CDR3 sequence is CASTDNSPLHF. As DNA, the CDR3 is TGTGCCAGCACTGATAATTCACCCCTCCACTTT.

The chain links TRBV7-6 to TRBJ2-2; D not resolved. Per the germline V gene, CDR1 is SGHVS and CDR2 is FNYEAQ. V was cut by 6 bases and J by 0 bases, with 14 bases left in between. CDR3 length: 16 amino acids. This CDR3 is CASSLDGPANTGELFF. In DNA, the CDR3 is TGTGCCAGCAGTCTCGACGGCCCCGCGAACACCGGGGAGCTGTTTTTT.

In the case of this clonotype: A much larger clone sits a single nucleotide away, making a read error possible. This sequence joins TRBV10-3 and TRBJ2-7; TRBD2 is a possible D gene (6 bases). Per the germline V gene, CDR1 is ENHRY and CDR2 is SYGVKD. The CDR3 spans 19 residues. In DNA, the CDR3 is TGTGCCACCAGTGAGTCCCCTCATGAGCAGCCCGGGAGCTCCTACGAGCAGTACTTC. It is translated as CATSESPHEQPGSSYEQYF.